Presented here are 18 T cell receptor beta chains from one specimen sequenced in a study of Ad26.COV2.S vaccination and SARS-CoV-2 variants. Treatment given: roughly 19 received Ad26.COV2.S at low or high dose, single or two shots; about 5 received placebo; per-sample allocation not given. Sampling occurred on day 63 after the first vaccine or placebo injection. The method was immunoSEQ multiplex PCR; TCRdb's version includes in-frame clones alone and lacks a portion of them. In the table there are fewer than 500,000 clones, about 92% of which are singletons. Sequencing used peripheral blood, obtained in a trial of Ad26.COV2.S vaccine versus placebo. Receptors originate from a person between 18 and 59 years old who received the Ad26.COV2.S COVID-19 vaccine or a placebo.

V usage is TRBV5-1 and J usage is TRBJ2-1; the D gene is possibly TRBD2 (5 bases). V shed 7 bases and J shed 5 bases, with 10 bases lying between them. There are 12 residues in the CDR3. CDR1 is SGHRS, CDR2 YFSETQ, per germline. CDR3 residues: CASGYGNNEQFF. The CDR3 DNA is TGCGCCAGCGGTTACGGGAACAATGAGCAGTTCTTC.

V gene TRBV6-4 combines with J gene TRBJ1-5; no definite D call. In germline, CDR1 is MRHNA, CDR2 SNTAGT. Trimming left V 7 bases short and J 3 bases short, with 16 bases between. The CDR3 contains 15 residues. CDR3: CASTGNRSFNQPQHF. The CDR3 nucleotides are TGTGCCAGCACCGGAAATAGATCGTTCAATCAGCCCCAGCATTTT.

Concerning this clone itself: Distinct nucleotide sequences in the sample also encode this CDR3. The gene calls are TRBV28 and TRBJ1-2; D gene uncertain. Per germline, CDR1 MDHEN and CDR2 SYDVKM. V was pared by 3 bases and J by 2 bases, with 1 base between. This CDR3 comprises 11 residues. The DNA of the CDR3 is TGTGCCAGCAGTTTCAACTATGGCTACACCTTC. Encoded protein: CASSFNYGYTF.

This sequence joins TRBV20-1 and TRBJ2-5; D gene uncertain. V dropped 3 bases and J dropped 4 bases, with 12 bases sitting between them. Germline-derived CDR1 and CDR2 are DFQATT and SNEGSKA (reference sequence). This CDR3 has 13 amino acids. CDR3: CSASGGPRETQYF. The CDR3 DNA reads as TGCAGTGCTAGTGGCGGTCCCCGAGAGACCCAGTACTTC.

This clone was counted between two and nine times. In nucleotides, the CDR3 is TGTGCCAGCAGCCAAGATCCAACCGGGACACTTTCCTACGAGCAGTACTTC. It yields the protein CASSQDPTGTLSYEQYF. The genes are TRBV4-2 and TRBJ2-7; maybe TRBD1 (6 bases). The germline V and J ends were trimmed by 0 bases and 1 base, with 16 bases remaining between them. The CDR3 extends over 17 amino acids. In germline, CDR1 is LGHNA, CDR2 YNFKEQ.

This rearrangement joins TRBV11-2 to TRBJ2-7, with 7 nucleotides matching TRBD2. The V and J ends lost 1 base and 2 bases, in that order; junction bases with no gene match: 2. Looked up from germline, CDR1 is SGHAT and CDR2 is FQNNGV. This CDR3 region has 14 residues. This chain's CDR3 is CASSLASGTYEQYF. CDR3 nucleotide sequence: TGTGCCAGCAGCTTAGCTAGCGGAACCTACGAGCAGTACTTC.

The chain has TRBV7-9 and TRBJ2-1; TRBD2 matches 7 bases. The V and J ends lost 11 bases and 3 bases, in that order; junction bases with no gene match: 10. CDR3 size: 14 residues. Germline lookup yields CDR1 SEHNR and CDR2 FQNEAQ (reference sequence). The CDR3 region has the DNA TGTGCCGCCGATAGAGCGGGAAACTACAATGAGCAGTTCTTC. This gives the protein CAADRAGNYNEQFF. Complete variable domain (other parts from reference TRBV7-9 and TRBJ2-1): DTGVSQNPRHKITKRGQNVTFRCDPISEHNRLYWYRQTLGQGPEFLTYFQNEAQLEKSRLLSDRFSAERPKGSFSTLEIQRTEQGDSAMYLCAADRAGNYNEQFFGPGTRLTVL.

For the CDR3, the DNA is TGTGCCAGCAGTGAGACGGATGAGCAGTTCTTC. Its protein product is CASSETDEQFF. The chain employs TRBV2 and TRBJ2-1; D not certain. This CDR3 has 11 amino acids. Germline CDR1 is SNHLY and CDR2 is FYNNEI. Trimming removed 3 bases from V and 8 bases from J, with 5 bases in between.

V gene TRBV6-5 combines with J gene TRBJ2-2, with D uncertain. CDR3 length equals 14 residues. Germline V gene data show CDR1 as MNHEY and CDR2 as SVGAGI. V was cut by 5 bases and J by 2 bases, with 9 bases left in between. CDR3 region: CASSPGLNTGELFF. For the CDR3, the DNA is TGTGCCAGCAGTCCCGGGCTCAACACCGGGGAGCTGTTTTTT.

This chain connects TRBV6-5 to TRBJ1-2; a weak D match, TRBD1 (6 bases). The germline V and J ends were trimmed by 6 bases and 6 bases, with 14 bases remaining between them. Per the germline V gene, CDR1 is MNHEY and CDR2 is SVGAGI. This CDR3 comprises 13 residues. As DNA, the CDR3 is TGTGCCAGCAGGGGCAGGGGCCTGGATGGCTACACCTTC. This sequence encodes CASRGRGLDGYTF.

The chain has TRBV19 and TRBJ2-7, with a possible D match to TRBD2 (5 bases). The CDR3 runs to 14 residues. Trimming took 3 bases from V and 2 from J, leaving 11 bases between them. Germline V lookup: CDR1 LNHDA, CDR2 SQIVND (reference sequence). In nucleotides, the CDR3 is TGTGCCAGTAGTATCAGCGGAGCCCCCTACGAGCAGTACTTC. It is translated as CASSISGAPYEQYF.

The V call is TRBV9, the J call TRBJ2-1; the match to TRBD1 covers 10 bases. The germline CDR1 and CDR2 sequences are SGDLS and YYNGEE. V trimming: 2 bases; J trimming: 6 bases; junction bases outside the gene matches: 8. The CDR3 extends over 16 amino acids. The CDR3 sequence is CASSVSDRGVTNEQFF. The CDR3 region has the DNA TGTGCCAGCAGCGTCTCGGACAGGGGGGTTACCAATGAGCAGTTCTTC.

The chain combines TRBV28 with TRBJ2-5; a possible D gene is TRBD2 (5 bases). Looked up from germline, CDR1 is MDHEN and CDR2 is SYDVKM. The V end was cut by 2 bases, the J end by 5 bases, with 12 bases between. This CDR3 is 14 amino acids long. CDR3 nucleotides: TGTGCCAGCAGTTTAAGCGGAGGATATGAGACCCAGTACTTC. Translated, it gives CASSLSGGYETQYF.

V usage is TRBV3-1 (or the pseudogene TRBV3-2) and J usage is TRBJ2-7, with 7 bases identical to TRBD2. Unmatched junction bases numbered 15, after V lost 4 bases and J lost 3 bases. Per germline, CDR1 LGHDT and CDR2 YNNKEL (reference sequence). There are 17 residues in the CDR3. The CDR3 is CASSPKGPGGLVYEQYF. The CDR3 coding sequence is TGTGCCAGCAGCCCGAAGGGTCCGGGAGGTTTAGTCTACGAGCAGTACTTC.

This chain links TRBV25-1 with TRBJ2-7; no firm D call. CDR3 length: 11 amino acids. Germline loops: CDR1 MGHDK, CDR2 SYGVNS. V lost 2 bases to trimming and J lost 3 bases, with 2 bases between them. The chain's CDR3 is CASSEGYEQYF. CDR3 in DNA: TGTGCCAGCAGTGAAGGCTACGAGCAGTACTTC.

The J gene is TRBJ2-1, the V gene TRBV9; D unclear. Germline V CDR1 and CDR2: SGDLS, YYNGEE. The CDR3 spans 13 residues. V lost 2 bases to trimming and J lost 9 bases, with 12 bases between them. CDR3: CASSVDPSGEQFF. The CDR3 nucleotides are TGTGCCAGCAGCGTTGACCCCTCGGGTGAGCAGTTCTTC.

The chain couples TRBV12-1 to TRBJ2-5. TRBV12-1 is designated a pseudogene. The CDR3 extends over 15 amino acids. The CDR3: CASSFLRDPLETQYF. CDR3 in DNA: TGTGCCAGCAGCTTCTTGAGGGACCCTTTGGAGACCCAGTACTTC.

The chain couples TRBV14 to TRBJ2-7; TRBD1 is a possible D gene (6 bases). This CDR3 spans 13 amino acids. Per germline, CDR1 SGHDN and CDR2 FVKESK. The ends were cut back, 3 bases at V and 6 bases at J, with 12 bases in the middle. The CDR3 DNA reads as TGTGCCAGCAGCCACTCACAGGGAGCCGAGCAGTACTTC. Protein product: CASSHSQGAEQYF.